This T cell receptor (beta chain) was sequenced during a study of blood T cells in healthy people across ages. The study, taken as a whole, reports: Higher diversity and more naive CD4+ cells were features of long-lived donors, compared to aged donors. In older individuals, TCR beta diversity per million T cells was lower, falling roughly linearly with age.

The individuals who served as donors were healthy Caucasians living in Russia, aged about 6 to 100. Using a J-beta primer mix together with a sample-barcoded 5' primer, a second PCR was run for about 7 to 12 cycles. Researchers report that a template-switch adaptor with 12 random nucleotides tagged each cDNA molecule. TCRdb reprocessed the 5' RACE reads with MiXCR, giving one entry per CDR3 protein. This sample has hundreds of thousands of distinct CDR3 sequences, with roughly 30% found just once. Comments on this clonotype: Its antigen is unknown. This may come from a read error, since a much larger clone is one base off.

Trimming removed 4 bases from V and 7 bases from J; junction bases left unmatched: 11. The CDR3 is 15 amino acids. The chain uses TRBV12-3 or TRBV12-4 and TRBJ2-7; 9 bases are a match to TRBD2. The TCR was taken from a woman of 80 years or more in good health. The sample taken for sequencing was blood. The CDR3 reads CASSSGAGGYNEQYF. The CDR3 nucleotides are TGTGCCAGCAGTTCGGGAGCGGGGGGTTACAATGAGCAGTACTTC.